This TCR beta chain was obtained from a study of blood T cell repertoires in COVID-19. About the study: Sites in the United States, Italy and Spain provided acute and convalescent COVID-19 samples. PBMCs, B-cell-depleted T cells, or T cells provided the cDNA or gDNA that made up the material.

Trimming cost V 2 bases and J 0 bases, with 11 bases left between them. The CDR3 loop spans 16 amino acids. The germline V gene encodes CDR1 SNHLY and CDR2 FYNNEI. Original processing notes: Estimation of nucleated cell counts was performed using reference gene primer amplification. TCRdb's table, derived via immunoSEQ multiplex PCR, lists solely in-frame clones and lacks some. The V and J calls and clone size are taken from that table; D and trimming were inferred from the DNA. The table includes nearly 350,000 clones, around nine tenths detected once. The gene calls are TRBV2 and TRBJ1-3, with a possible D match to TRBD1 (5 bases). The sequencing input was peripheral blood. This receptor was taken from a woman younger than 35 who had recovered from COVID-19. The CDR3 spells CASSEYLDISGNTIYF. The CDR3 region has the DNA TGTGCCAGCAGTGAATATTTGGACATCTCTGGAAACACCATATATTTT.